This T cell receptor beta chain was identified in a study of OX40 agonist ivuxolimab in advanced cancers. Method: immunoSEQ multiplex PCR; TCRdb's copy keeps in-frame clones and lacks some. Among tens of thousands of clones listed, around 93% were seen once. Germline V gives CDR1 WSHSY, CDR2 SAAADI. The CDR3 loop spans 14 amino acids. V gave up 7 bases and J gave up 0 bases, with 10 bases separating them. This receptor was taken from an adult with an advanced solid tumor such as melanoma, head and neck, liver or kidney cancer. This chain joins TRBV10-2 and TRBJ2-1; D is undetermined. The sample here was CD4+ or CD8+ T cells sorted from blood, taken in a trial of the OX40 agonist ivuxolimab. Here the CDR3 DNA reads TGCGCCAGCACTGGGGAAAGCTCCTACAATGAGCAGTTCTTC. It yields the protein CASTGESSYNEQFF.